This T cell receptor (beta chain) came from a study of T cell responses to AZD1222 COVID-19 vaccine. In germline, CDR1 is MDHEN, CDR2 SYDVKM. This CDR3 has 14 residues. Trimming left V 8 bases short and J 2 bases short, with 13 bases between. Clones were sequenced by immunoSEQ multiplex PCR, and TCRdb holds only the in-frame ones, with some missing. This sample has about 97,000 clones, with approximately 90% found just once. Here the sequenced sample was peripheral blood, taken on day 0 of AZD1222 vaccination. The sequence was collected from an adult in good health. V gene TRBV28 combines with J gene TRBJ1-5; D possibly corresponds to TRBD1 (5 bases). The CDR3 reads CASRTTARNQPQHF. The CDR3 DNA sequence: TGTGCCAGCCGTACGACAGCGCGCAATCAGCCCCAGCATTTT. The full variable domain, its missing parts supplied by reference TRBV28 and TRBJ1-5, is DVKVTQSSRYLVKRTGEKVFLECVQDMDHENMFWYRQDPGLGLRLIYFSYDVKMKEKGDIPEGYSVSREKKERFSLILESASTNQTSMYLCASRTTARNQPQHFGDGTRLSIL.